This record looks at one T cell receptor beta chain sequence and its context. Its antigen is not known. The entry originates in a study of Tregs in tolerant kidney transplant recipients. General observations from the study: Biological reproducibility was not directly addressed in this study. For some patients, primers changed over time, blocking nucleotide-level comparison.

Sequencing used immunoSEQ multiplex PCR; TCRdb keeps in-frame clones, though not all of them. The top ten clones hold more than 1.5% of a sample with about 100,000 clones, roughly 93% of them seen once. The length of the CDR3 is 17 residues. The nonmyeloablative bone marrow transplants came from related graft donors, with transient mixed chimerism. Thawed PBMCs were FACS-sorted into unstimulated CD4+CD25+CD127- regulatory T cells, CD4+CD25- non-regulatory cells, CD4 and CD8 cells. The TCR was taken from a human patient who received a combined kidney and bone marrow transplant. The graft donor may have contributed some T cells. Source: CD4+ T cells from blood (PBMCs), taken 12 months after the transplant. The chain carries TRBV21-1 and TRBJ2-2; the listed D gene, TRBD1, was not tested against the DNA. TRBV21-1 is deemed a pseudogene. The CDR3 nucleotides read TGTGCCAGCAGGGTCGTCCGGACAGGGATGGACACCGGGGAGCTGTTTTTT. It yields the protein CASRVVRTGMDTGELFF.